This T cell receptor (beta chain) was captured in a study of PD-L1 blockade in urothelial cancer. Study information: Intravenous atezolizumab, 1,200 mg every 3 weeks, was begun by patients around 2014. T cells were recovered from blood samples at a median of roughly 150,000.

Only one count was recorded for this clone. Time point specified: pretreatment peripheral blood. Per-patient samples, pretreatment and on-treatment, numbered 1 to 8. There are 14 residues in the CDR3. V trimming: 5 bases; J trimming: 3 bases; junction bases outside the gene matches: 2. Germline-derived CDR1 and CDR2 are SGHVS and FQNEAQ. Synthetic TCR analog templates were spiked into each PCR. The protocol was immunoSEQ multiplex PCR, while the TCRdb copy is restricted to in-frame clones and leaves out a portion. The repertoire includes roughly 100,000 clones, more than 70% of them detected once, and roughly 0.88% sits in the top ten.

This chain connects TRBV7-8 to TRBJ1-4, with TRBD1 identical over 8 bases. This sample comprised PBMCs, obtained around atezolizumab (anti-PD-L1) treatment. The sequence came from a woman of 80 years or more with urothelial cancer. CDR3 DNA: TGTGCCAGCAGCGACAGGGGTCCTAATGAAAAACTGTTTTTT. It yields the protein CASSDRGPNEKLFF. Together with reference TRBV7-8 and TRBJ1-4, the CDR3 gives the full variable domain: GAGVSQSPRYKVAKRGQDVALRCDPISGHVSLFWYQQALGQGPEFLTYFQNEAQLDKSGLPSDRFFAERPEGSVSTLKIQRTQQEDSAVYLCASSDRGPNEKLFFGSGTQLSVL.